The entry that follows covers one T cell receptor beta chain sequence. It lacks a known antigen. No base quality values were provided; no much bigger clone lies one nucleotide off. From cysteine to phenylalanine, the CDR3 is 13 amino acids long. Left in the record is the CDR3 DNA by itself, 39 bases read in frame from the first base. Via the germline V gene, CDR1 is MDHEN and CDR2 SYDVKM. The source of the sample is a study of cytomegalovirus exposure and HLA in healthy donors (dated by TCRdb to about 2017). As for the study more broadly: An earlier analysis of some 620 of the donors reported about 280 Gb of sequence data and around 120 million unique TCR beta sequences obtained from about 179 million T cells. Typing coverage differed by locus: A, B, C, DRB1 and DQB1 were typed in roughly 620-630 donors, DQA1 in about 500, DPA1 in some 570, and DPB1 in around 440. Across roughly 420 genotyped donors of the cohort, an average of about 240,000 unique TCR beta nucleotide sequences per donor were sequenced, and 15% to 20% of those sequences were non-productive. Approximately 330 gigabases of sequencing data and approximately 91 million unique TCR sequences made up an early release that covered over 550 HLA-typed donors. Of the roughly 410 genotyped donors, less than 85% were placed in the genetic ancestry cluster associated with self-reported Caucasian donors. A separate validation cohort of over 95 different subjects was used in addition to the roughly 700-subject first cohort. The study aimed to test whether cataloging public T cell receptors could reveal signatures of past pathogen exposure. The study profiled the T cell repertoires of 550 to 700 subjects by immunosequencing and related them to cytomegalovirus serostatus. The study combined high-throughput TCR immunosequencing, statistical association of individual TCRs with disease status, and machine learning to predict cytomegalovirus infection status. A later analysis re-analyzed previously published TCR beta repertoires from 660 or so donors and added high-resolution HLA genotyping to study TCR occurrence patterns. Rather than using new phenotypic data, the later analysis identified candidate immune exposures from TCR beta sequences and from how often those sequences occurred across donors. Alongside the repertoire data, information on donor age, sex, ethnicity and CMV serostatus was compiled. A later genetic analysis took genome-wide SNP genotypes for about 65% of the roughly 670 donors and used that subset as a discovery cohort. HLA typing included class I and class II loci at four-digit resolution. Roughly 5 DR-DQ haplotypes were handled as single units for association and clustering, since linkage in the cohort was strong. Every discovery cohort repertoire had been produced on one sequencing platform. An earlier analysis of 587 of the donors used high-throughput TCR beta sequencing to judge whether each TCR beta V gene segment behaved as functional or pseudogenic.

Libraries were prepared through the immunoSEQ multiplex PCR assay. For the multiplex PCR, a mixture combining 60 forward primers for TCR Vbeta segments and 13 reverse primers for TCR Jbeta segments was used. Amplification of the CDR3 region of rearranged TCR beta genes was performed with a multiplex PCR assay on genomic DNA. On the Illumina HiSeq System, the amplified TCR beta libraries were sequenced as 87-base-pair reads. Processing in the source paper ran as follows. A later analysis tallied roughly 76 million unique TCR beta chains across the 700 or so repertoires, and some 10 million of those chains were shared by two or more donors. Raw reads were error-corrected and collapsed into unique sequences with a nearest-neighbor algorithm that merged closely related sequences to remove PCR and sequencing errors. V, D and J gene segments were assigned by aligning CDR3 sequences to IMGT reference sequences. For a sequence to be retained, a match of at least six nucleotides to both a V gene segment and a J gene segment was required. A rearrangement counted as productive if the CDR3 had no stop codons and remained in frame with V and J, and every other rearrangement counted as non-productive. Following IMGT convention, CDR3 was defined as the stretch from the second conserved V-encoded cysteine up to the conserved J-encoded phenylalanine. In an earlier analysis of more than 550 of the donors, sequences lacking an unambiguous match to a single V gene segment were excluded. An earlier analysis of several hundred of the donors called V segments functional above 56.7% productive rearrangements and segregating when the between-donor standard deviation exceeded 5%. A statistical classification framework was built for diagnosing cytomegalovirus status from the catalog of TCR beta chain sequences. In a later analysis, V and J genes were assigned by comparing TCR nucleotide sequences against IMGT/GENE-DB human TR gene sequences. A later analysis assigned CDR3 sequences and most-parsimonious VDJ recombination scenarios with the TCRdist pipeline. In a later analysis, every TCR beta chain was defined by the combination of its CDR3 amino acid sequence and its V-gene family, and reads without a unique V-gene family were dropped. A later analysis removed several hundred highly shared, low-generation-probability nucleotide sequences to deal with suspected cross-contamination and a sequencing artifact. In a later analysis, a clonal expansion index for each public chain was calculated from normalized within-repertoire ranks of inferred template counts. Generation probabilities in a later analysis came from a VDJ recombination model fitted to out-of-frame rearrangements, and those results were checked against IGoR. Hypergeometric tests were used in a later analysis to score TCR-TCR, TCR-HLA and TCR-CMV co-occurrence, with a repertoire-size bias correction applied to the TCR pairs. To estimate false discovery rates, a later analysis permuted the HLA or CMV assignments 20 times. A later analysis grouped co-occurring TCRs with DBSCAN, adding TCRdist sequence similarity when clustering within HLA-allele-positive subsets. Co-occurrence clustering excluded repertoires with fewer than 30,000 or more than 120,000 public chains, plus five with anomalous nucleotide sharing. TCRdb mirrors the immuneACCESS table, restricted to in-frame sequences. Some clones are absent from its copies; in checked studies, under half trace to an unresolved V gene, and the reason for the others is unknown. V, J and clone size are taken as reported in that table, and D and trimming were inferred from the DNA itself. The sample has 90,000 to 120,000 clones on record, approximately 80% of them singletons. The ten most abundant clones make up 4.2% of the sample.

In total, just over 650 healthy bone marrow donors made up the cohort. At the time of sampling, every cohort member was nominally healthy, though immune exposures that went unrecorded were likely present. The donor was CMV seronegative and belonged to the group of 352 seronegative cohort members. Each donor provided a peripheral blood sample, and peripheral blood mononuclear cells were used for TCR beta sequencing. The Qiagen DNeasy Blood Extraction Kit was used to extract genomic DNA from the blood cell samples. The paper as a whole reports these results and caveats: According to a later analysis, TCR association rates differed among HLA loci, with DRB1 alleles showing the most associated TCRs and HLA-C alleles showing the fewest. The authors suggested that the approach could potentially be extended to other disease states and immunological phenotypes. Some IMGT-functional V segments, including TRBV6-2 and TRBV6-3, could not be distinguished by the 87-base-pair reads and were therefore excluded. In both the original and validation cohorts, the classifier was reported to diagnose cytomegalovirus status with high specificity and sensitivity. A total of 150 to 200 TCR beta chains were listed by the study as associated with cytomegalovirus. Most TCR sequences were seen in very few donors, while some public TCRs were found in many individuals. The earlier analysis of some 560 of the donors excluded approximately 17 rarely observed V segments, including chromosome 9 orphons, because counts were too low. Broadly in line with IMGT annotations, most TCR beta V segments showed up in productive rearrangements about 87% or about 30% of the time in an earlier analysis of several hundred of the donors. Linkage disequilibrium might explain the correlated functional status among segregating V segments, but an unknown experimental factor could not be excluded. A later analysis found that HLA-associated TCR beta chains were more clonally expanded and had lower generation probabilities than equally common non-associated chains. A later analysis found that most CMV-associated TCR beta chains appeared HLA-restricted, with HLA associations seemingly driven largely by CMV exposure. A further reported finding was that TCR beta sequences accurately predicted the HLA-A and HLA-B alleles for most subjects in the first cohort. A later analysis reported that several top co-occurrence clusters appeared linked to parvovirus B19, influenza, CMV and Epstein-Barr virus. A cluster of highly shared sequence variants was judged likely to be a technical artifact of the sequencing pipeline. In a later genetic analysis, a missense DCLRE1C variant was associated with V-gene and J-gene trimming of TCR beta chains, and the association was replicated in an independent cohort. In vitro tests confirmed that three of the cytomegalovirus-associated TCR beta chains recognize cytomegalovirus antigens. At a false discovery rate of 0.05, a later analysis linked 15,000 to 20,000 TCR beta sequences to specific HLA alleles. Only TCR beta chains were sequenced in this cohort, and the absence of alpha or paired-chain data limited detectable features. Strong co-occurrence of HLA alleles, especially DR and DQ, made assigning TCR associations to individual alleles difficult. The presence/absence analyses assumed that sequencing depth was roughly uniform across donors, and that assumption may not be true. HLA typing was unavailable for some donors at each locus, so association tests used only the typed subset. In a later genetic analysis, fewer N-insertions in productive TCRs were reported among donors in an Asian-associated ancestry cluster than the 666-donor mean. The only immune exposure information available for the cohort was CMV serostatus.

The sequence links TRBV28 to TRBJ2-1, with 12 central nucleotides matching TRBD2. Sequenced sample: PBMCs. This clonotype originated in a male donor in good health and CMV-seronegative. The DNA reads TGTGCTTGGGGAGGGACTAGCGGGAATGAGCAGTTCTTC. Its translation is CAWGGTSGNEQFF.